Below are 11 T cell receptor beta chains sequenced from a single sample in a study of blood T cell repertoires in COVID-19. Some clones are missing from TCRdb's copy, which holds only in-frame ones; the method was immunoSEQ multiplex PCR. The table records about 330,000 clones, around 90% of them present only once. The sample taken for sequencing was peripheral blood. The receptors shown here come from a man younger than 40 with COVID-19, enrolled during active disease.

The chain joins TRBV6-4 to TRBJ1-1; TRBD1 is a possible D gene (5 bases). The germline CDR1 and CDR2 sequences are MRHNA and SNTAGT. The CDR3 covers 16 residues. Trimming took 4 bases from V and 0 from J, leaving 15 bases between them. CDR3 bases: TGTGCCAGCAGTGGCGGTGTACAGGTCGTGAACACTGAAGCTTTCTTT. This codes for CASSGGVQVVNTEAFF.

The J gene is TRBJ2-7, the V gene TRBV7-2; D might be TRBD1 (5 bases). Between the trimmed V and J ends, which lost 1 base and 0 bases, there was a span of 7 bases. The germline CDR1 and CDR2 sequences are SGHTA and FQGNSA. The CDR3 totals 14 residues. CDR3 protein: CASSLGQISYEQYF. In DNA form, the CDR3 reads TGTGCCAGCAGCTTAGGACAGATCTCCTACGAGCAGTACTTC. Full variable domain (remainder filled in from reference TRBV7-2 and TRBJ2-7): GAGVSQSPSNKVTEKGKDVELRCDPISGHTALYWYRQSLGQGLEFLIYFQGNSAPDKSGLPSDRFSAERTGGSVSTLTIQRTQQEDSAVYLCASSLGQISYEQYFGPGTRLTVT.

V and J are TRBV27 and TRBJ1-5; 9 bases fit TRBD1. V lost 3 bases to trimming and J lost 7 bases; unmatched junction nucleotides: 10. This CDR3 region has 16 residues. Germline values: CDR1 MNHEY, CDR2 SMNVEV (reference sequence). As DNA, the CDR3 is TGTGCCAGCAGTTTTGCCGGGACAGGGAGAGGACAGCCCCAGCATTTT. Residues: CASSFAGTGRGQPQHF.

The chain is built from TRBV2 and TRBJ2-7, with 13 nucleotides matching TRBD2. V gave up 7 bases and J gave up 3 bases; unmatched junction bases: 24. The CDR3 is 21 amino acids. CDR1 SNHLY and CDR2 FYNNEI come from the germline V gene. The CDR3 nucleotides read TGTGCCAGCAAACCGAACGAGGGGACTAGCGGGAATGATTGGTTGTTCTACGAGCAGTACTTC. As protein: CASKPNEGTSGNDWLFYEQYF.

The V gene is TRBV18, the J gene TRBJ1-1, with TRBD1 matching over 8 bases. The V gene's germline CDR1 is KGHSH and CDR2 LQKENI. This CDR3 region has 16 residues. V dropped 3 bases and J dropped 2; count of bases not matched to a gene: 8. CDR3 amino acids: CASSPRRGQDNTEAFF. The CDR3 DNA reads TGTGCCAGCTCACCTCGCAGGGGGCAAGATAACACTGAAGCTTTCTTT.

The chain employs TRBV10-3 and TRBJ1-5; no clear D gene. V was clipped by 3 bases and J by 0 bases, with 6 bases between them. The CDR3 covers 14 residues. Germline loops: CDR1 ENHRY, CDR2 SYGVKD. The CDR3 spells CAISDGDSNQPQHF. CDR3 nucleotide sequence: TGTGCCATCAGTGACGGAGATAGCAATCAGCCCCAGCATTTT.

The chain couples TRBV7-2 to TRBJ1-5; D is perhaps TRBD1 (6 bases). Trimming pared 6 bases from V and 6 bases from J, leaving 21 bases between. The CDR3 length is 16 residues. CDR1 SGHTA and CDR2 FQGNSA come from the germline V gene. For the CDR3, the DNA is TGTGCCAGCAGTTACGGCGGAGACTACAGGGTTCAGCCCCAGCATTTT. As protein: CASSYGGDYRVQPQHF. The full variable domain, in which reference TRBV7-2 and TRBJ1-5 provide the parts outside the CDR3, is GAGVSQSPSNKVTEKGKDVELRCDPISGHTALYWYRQSLGQGLEFLIYFQGNSAPDKSGLPSDRFSAERTGGSVSTLTIQRTQQEDSAVYLCASSYGGDYRVQPQHFGDGTRLSIL.

The rearrangement uses TRBV6-2 or TRBV6-3 and TRBJ1-2, with D tentatively TRBD1 (5 bases). The length of the CDR3 is 14 residues. CDR1 is MNHEY, CDR2 SVGEGT, per germline. V was cut by 2 bases and J by 13 bases, with 20 bases left in between. CDR3 DNA sequence: TGTGCCAGCAGTTACGATCTCGACAGCCCCCTTTGCACCTTC. This encodes CASSYDLDSPLCTF.

V gene TRBV6-5 combines with J gene TRBJ2-7, with 10 positions matching TRBD1. The germline CDR1 and CDR2 sequences are MNHEY and SVGAGI. The V and J ends lost 7 bases and 0 bases, in that order; junction bases with no gene match: 6. This CDR3 has 15 amino acids. This CDR3 reads CASTLDRGGSYEQYF. The DNA for the CDR3 is TGTGCCAGCACTTTGGACAGGGGGGGCTCCTACGAGCAGTACTTC.

The chain joins TRBV28 to TRBJ2-7; 8 bases are a match to TRBD2. The CDR3 contains 15 residues. V dropped 7 bases and J dropped 0; count of bases not matched to a gene: 8. Germline CDR1 MDHEN, CDR2 SYDVKM. CDR3 sequence: CASTAPGGSSYEQYF. Written as DNA, the CDR3 is TGTGCCAGCACCGCTCCGGGGGGGAGCTCCTACGAGCAGTACTTC.

This sequence joins TRBV5-4 and TRBJ2-4, with 11 bases matching TRBD1. Trimming cost V 4 bases and J 1 base; bases outside gene matches: 4. CDR1 and CDR2 (germline): SGHNT, YYREEE (reference sequence). The CDR3 is 16 residues long. CDR3 region: CASSNRDRGAKNIQYF. The DNA for the CDR3 is TGTGCCAGCAGCAACCGGGACAGGGGGGCCAAAAACATTCAGTACTTC.